These 14 T cell receptor beta chains were sequenced from one sample in a study of OX40 agonist ivuxolimab in advanced cancers. Clones were sequenced by immunoSEQ multiplex PCR, and TCRdb holds only the in-frame ones, with some missing. The top ten hold roughly 7% of the sample, which has around 53,000 clones, about 88% seen once. The sequencing used CD4+ or CD8+ T cells sorted from blood, collected in a trial of the OX40 agonist ivuxolimab. The receptor set was obtained from an adult with an advanced solid tumor such as melanoma, head and neck, liver or kidney cancer.

V gene TRBV6-6 combines with J gene TRBJ2-5; D remains unclear. There are 13 residues in the CDR3. CDR1 MNHNY and CDR2 SVGAGI come from the germline V gene (reference sequence). V was pared by 6 bases and J by 7 bases, with 15 bases between. CDR3 in amino acids: CASRDPSKGTQYF. CDR3 nucleotides: TGTGCCAGCAGGGACCCCTCCAAAGGGACCCAGTACTTC.

This sequence joins TRBV5-1 and TRBJ1-5; TRBD1 is a possible D gene (5 bases). Germline V gene sequence: CDR1 SGHRS, CDR2 YFSETQ. This CDR3 contains 14 residues. Between the trimmed V and J ends, which lost 4 bases and 0 bases, there was a span of 8 bases. The CDR3 region has the DNA TGCGCCAGCAGCACCGGACATAGCAATCAGCCCCAGCATTTT. This codes for CASSTGHSNQPQHF.

The rearrangement joins TRBV2 to TRBJ2-5; D unresolved. TRBJ2-7 explains the end of the DNA better; the J call may be wrong. Germline CDR1 and CDR2: SNHLY and FYNNEI. This CDR3 spans 13 amino acids. CDR3 protein: CASSVRNAYEQYF. The CDR3 DNA is TGTGCCAGCAGTGTCCGTAACGCCTACGAGCAGTACTTC.

The sample holds one count of this clone. The V gene is TRBV28, the J gene TRBJ2-7; D unclear. CDR1 MDHEN and CDR2 SYDVKM come from the germline V gene. The CDR3 has 11 amino acids. Trimming took off 8 bases at V and 2 bases at J, with 7 bases between the two ends. The chain's CDR3 is CASGDAYEQYF. In nucleotides, the CDR3 is TGTGCCAGCGGCGACGCCTACGAGCAGTACTTC.

This chain links TRBV30 with TRBJ1-2; D is unresolved. Germline V gene data show CDR1 as GTSNPN and CDR2 as SVGIG (reference sequence). The CDR3 sequence is 12 residues long. V gave up 5 bases and J gave up 0 bases, with 7 bases separating them. As DNA, the CDR3 is TGTGCCTGGGGTCCCGCTAACTATGGCTACACCTTC. Amino acids: CAWGPANYGYTF. The full variable domain, its missing parts supplied by reference TRBV30 and TRBJ1-2, is SQTIHQWPATLVQPVGSPLSLECTVEGTSNPNLYWYRQAAGRGLQLLFYSVGIGQISSEVPQNLSASRPQDRQFILSSKKLLLSDSGFYLCAWGPANYGYTFGSGTRLTVV.

The CDR3 loop is CASSQDAVQGAKDTIYF. In nucleotides, the CDR3 is TGCGCCAGCAGCCAAGATGCAGTGCAGGGGGCTAAAGACACCATATATTTT. V and J are TRBV4-1 and TRBJ1-3, with 8 bases aligning to TRBD1. This CDR3 region has 17 residues. The germline CDR1 and CDR2 sequences are MGHRA and YSYEKL. V was clipped by 0 bases and J by 8 bases; unmatched bases: 12.

V is TRBV7-6 and J is TRBJ2-7; D may be TRBD2 (6 bases). The CDR3 runs 14 residues. Trimming took off 1 base at V and 7 bases at J, with 14 bases between the two ends. Germline CDR1 is SGHVS and CDR2 is FNYEAQ. This CDR3 reads CASSLGGAGGEQYF. CDR3 nucleotide sequence: TGTGCCAGCAGCTTAGGCGGGGCTGGGGGAGAGCAGTACTTC. Full variable domain (remainder filled in from reference TRBV7-6 and TRBJ2-7): GAGVSQSPRYKVTKRGQDVALRCDPISGHVSLYWYRQALGQGPEFLTYFNYEAQQDKSGLPNDRFSAERPEGSISTLTIQRTEQRDSAMYRCASSLGGAGGEQYFGPGTRLTVT.

The rearrangement joins TRBV27 to TRBJ1-1, with 8 bases that match TRBD1. The germline CDR1 and CDR2 sequences are MNHEY and SMNVEV (reference sequence). The CDR3 runs to 14 residues. V was pared by 5 bases and J by 5 bases, with 7 bases of the junction left unmatched. The DNA of the CDR3 is TGTGCCAGCAGTCAAGGACAGGGATGGACTGAAGCTTTCTTT. Its translation is CASSQGQGWTEAFF.

This chain links TRBV11-2 with TRBJ2-5; maybe TRBD1 (5 bases). The CDR3 is made up of 15 amino acids. Trimming removed 1 base at V and 5 bases at J, with 14 bases between. Germline CDR1 reads SGHAT; CDR2 reads FQNNGV. For the CDR3, the DNA is TGTGCCAGCAGCTTAGTTCGCAGGGCTGCGGAGACCCAGTACTTC. Translating gives CASSLVRRAAETQYF.

This clone occurred a few times. The chain uses TRBV5-1 and TRBJ1-1, with 9 bases that match TRBD1. The CDR3 spans 16 residues. The germline V gene encodes CDR1 SGHRS and CDR2 YFSETQ. Trimming removed 8 bases from V and 4 bases from J; junction bases left unmatched: 15. DNA of the CDR3: TGCGCCAGAGGGGCCCTAAAACAGGGGGCGACCACTGAAGCTTTCTTT. Amino acid sequence: CARGALKQGATTEAFF.

This chain uses TRBV30 with TRBJ1-4; D unresolved. The germline V and J ends were trimmed by 4 bases and 8 bases, with 8 bases remaining between them. The length of the CDR3 is 11 residues. The germline CDR1 and CDR2 sequences are GTSNPN and SVGIG (reference sequence). CDR3 nucleotide sequence: TGTGCCTGGACTTTAGGCGAAAAACTGTTTTTT. Translation: CAWTLGEKLFF.

The chain recombines TRBV5-1 with TRBJ1-3; TRBD1 matches at 7 bases. The CDR3 runs 14 residues. Germline V gene lookup returns CDR1 SGHRS and CDR2 YFSETQ. Trimming took 4 bases from V and 4 from J; bases not matched to a gene: 5. The CDR3 loop reads CASSLTGPGNTIYF. In DNA form, the CDR3 reads TGCGCCAGCAGCCTGACAGGGCCCGGAAACACCATATATTTT.

This clone was found a few times. This chain connects TRBV28 to TRBJ2-3; the D gene is possibly TRBD1 (6 bases). The CDR3 sequence is 16 residues long. The V end was cut by 5 bases, the J end by 1 base, with 16 bases between. The germline gives CDR1 MDHEN, CDR2 SYDVKM. For the CDR3, the DNA is TGTGCCAGCAGTGCCTTAGGGGGAGTTGGCACAGATACGCAGTATTTT. Protein product: CASSALGGVGTDTQYF.

The chain joins TRBV30 to TRBJ1-5; 9 bases agree with TRBD1. Germline CDR1 and CDR2: GTSNPN and SVGIG (reference sequence). The CDR3 has 17 amino acids. The junction had 12 bases not matched to a gene; V was cut back by 5 bases and J by 1 base. CDR3 residues: CAWGRQGVPWSNQPQHF. Here the CDR3 DNA reads TGTGCCTGGGGCCGACAGGGGGTTCCCTGGAGCAATCAGCCCCAGCATTTT.